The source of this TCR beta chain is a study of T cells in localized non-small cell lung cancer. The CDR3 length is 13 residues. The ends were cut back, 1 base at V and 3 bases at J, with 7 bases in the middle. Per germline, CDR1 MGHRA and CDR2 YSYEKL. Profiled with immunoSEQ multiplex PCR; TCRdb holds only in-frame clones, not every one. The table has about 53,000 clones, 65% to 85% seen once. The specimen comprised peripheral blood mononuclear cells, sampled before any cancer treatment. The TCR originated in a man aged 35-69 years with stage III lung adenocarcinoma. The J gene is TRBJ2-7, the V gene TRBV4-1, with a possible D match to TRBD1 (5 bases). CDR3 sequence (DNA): TGCGCCAGCAGCCAAGGAGACAGCTACGAGCAGTACTTC. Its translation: CASSQGDSYEQYF.